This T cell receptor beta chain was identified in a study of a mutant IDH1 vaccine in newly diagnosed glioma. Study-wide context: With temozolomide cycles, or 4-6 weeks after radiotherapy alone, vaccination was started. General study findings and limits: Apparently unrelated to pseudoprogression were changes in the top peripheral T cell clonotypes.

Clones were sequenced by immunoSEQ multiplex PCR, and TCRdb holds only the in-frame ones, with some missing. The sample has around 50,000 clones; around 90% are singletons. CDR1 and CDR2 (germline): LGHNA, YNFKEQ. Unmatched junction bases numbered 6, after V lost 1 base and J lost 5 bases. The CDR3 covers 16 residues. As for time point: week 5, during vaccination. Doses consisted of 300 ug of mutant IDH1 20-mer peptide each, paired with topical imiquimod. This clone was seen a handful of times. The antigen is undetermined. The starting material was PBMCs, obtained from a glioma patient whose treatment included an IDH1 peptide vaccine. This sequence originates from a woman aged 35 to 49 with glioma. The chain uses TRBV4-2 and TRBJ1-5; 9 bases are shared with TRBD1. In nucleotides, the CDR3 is TGTGCCAGCAGCCAAGGATCCACAGGGGGCGATCAGCCCCAGCATTTT. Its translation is CASSQGSTGGDQPQHF.